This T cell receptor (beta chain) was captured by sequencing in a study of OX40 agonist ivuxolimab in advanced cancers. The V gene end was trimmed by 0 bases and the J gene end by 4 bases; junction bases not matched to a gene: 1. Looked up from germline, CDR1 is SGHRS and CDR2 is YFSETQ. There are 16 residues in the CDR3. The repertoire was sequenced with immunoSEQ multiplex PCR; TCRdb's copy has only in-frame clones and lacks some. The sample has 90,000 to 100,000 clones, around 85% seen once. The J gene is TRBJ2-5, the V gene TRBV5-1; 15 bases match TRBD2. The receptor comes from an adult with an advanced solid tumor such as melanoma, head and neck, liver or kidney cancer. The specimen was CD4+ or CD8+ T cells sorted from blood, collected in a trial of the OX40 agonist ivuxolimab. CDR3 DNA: TGCGCCAGCAGCTTGGGGACTAGCGGGAGGGGAGAGACCCAGTACTTC. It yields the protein CASSLGTSGRGETQYF.